This entry lists 12 T cell receptor beta chains sequenced from one sample in a study of blood T cell repertoires in COVID-19 (dated by TCRdb to 2018 to 2020). Library creation used the immunoSEQ multiplex PCR assay. In TCRdb, the immuneACCESS table is reduced to in-frame sequences with V and J assigned. These tables do not hold every clone; where another copy was compared, an unresolved V gene accounts for under half, and the others remain unexplained. The sample profile shows roughly 200,000 clones; 85% of them were found once. The biggest ten clones account for about 17% of the sample. Sequencing was done on a sample of PBMCs or T cells enriched from blood (not recorded which). The receptors shown here come from a man aged 35 to 55 who had recovered from COVID-19.

The V call is TRBV29-1, the J call TRBJ2-3; weak D call: TRBD2 (6 bases). This CDR3 has 13 residues. V was pared by 5 bases and J by 5 bases, with 14 bases between. The germline V gene has CDR1 SQVTM and CDR2 ANQGSEA. DNA of the CDR3: TGCAGCGTTCTTTCCCCGGGGGTAGATACGCAGTATTTT. It yields the protein CSVLSPGVDTQYF.

The V call is TRBV28, the J call TRBJ1-2; TRBD1 is a possible D gene (5 bases). This CDR3 region has 16 residues. V was trimmed by 5 bases and J by 4 bases, leaving 20 bases between them. Germline CDR1 reads MDHEN; CDR2 reads SYDVKM. The CDR3 region has the DNA TGTGCCAGCAGTCTAGCGGGGGAGGGCCGCGGCTATGGCTACACCTTC. This translates into CASSLAGEGRGYGYTF.

This chain connects TRBV5-1 to TRBJ2-5, with D perhaps TRBD1 (5 bases). This CDR3 contains 13 residues. Germline V lookup: CDR1 SGHRS, CDR2 YFSETQ. Trimming left V 3 bases short and J 5 bases short, with 11 bases between. The CDR3 DNA reads as TGCGCCAGCAGCTGGCAGGGCGTCGAGACCCAGTACTTC. It yields the protein CASSWQGVETQYF.

The CDR3 DNA sequence: TGTGCCAGCAGCTTAGAATTGGCCCCGCGGGACACCGGGGAGCTGTTTTTT. Translated, it gives CASSLELAPRDTGELFF. V is TRBV11-2 and J is TRBJ2-2, with a weak D call TRBD2 (5 bases). The CDR3 totals 17 residues. V lost 0 bases and J lost 3, with 14 bases in between. Germline CDR1 reads SGHAT; CDR2 reads FQNNGV. Drawing the rest from reference TRBV11-2 and TRBJ2-2, the complete variable domain is EAGVAQSPRYKIIEKRQSVAFWCNPISGHATLYWYQQILGQGPKLLIQFQNNGVVDDSQLPKDRFSAERLKGVDSTLKIQPAKLEDSAVYLCASSLELAPRDTGELFFGEGSRLTVL.

V gene TRBV10-2 combines with J gene TRBJ2-7; tentative D call: TRBD2 (6 bases). The V end was cut by 8 bases, the J end by 4 bases, with 15 bases between. CDR1 and CDR2 (germline): WSHSY, SAAADI. The CDR3 length is 13 residues. CDR3 loop: CASRDSSSYEQYF. In DNA form, the CDR3 reads TGCGCCAGCCGGGACTCCTCCTCTTACGAGCAGTACTTC.

The V call is TRBV6-5, the J call TRBJ1-1; 8 positions agree with TRBD1. The CDR3 totals 14 residues. Germline loops: CDR1 MNHEY, CDR2 SVGAGI. After removal of 3 bases from V and 10 bases from J, the junction contained 10 bases not matched to a gene. CDR3 coding DNA: TGTGCCAGCAGTTATAGGACAGGGTGGCAGGGAGCTTTCTTT. It encodes CASSYRTGWQGAFF.

The chain is built from TRBV18 and TRBJ2-7; 9 bases line up with TRBD1. V shed 4 bases, J shed 3 bases, and the junction held 10 bases outside the gene matches. Germline CDR1 reads KGHSH; CDR2 reads LQKENI. This CDR3 is 16 amino acids long. CDR3 coding DNA: TGTGCCAGCTCACGGACCGGGACAGGGACCCACTACGAGCAGTACTTC. It specifies CASSRTGTGTHYEQYF.

The chain uses TRBV7-2 and TRBJ1-4; D uncertain. Germline loops: CDR1 SGHTA, CDR2 FQGNSA. V was shortened by 2 bases and J by 2 bases, with 9 bases between the two germline ends. The length of the CDR3 is 15 residues. This chain's CDR3 is CASSLSVTTNEKLFF. Here the CDR3 DNA reads TGTGCCAGCAGCTTATCGGTCACCACTAATGAAAAACTGTTTTTT.

The rearrangement joins TRBV9 to TRBJ1-1; D ambiguous. Germline V gene lookup returns CDR1 SGDLS and CDR2 YYNGEE. The V and J ends lost 0 bases and 4 bases respectively, with 10 bases between them. The CDR3 totals 14 residues. In nucleotides, the CDR3 is TGTGCCAGCAGCGTAGCTGTATCAGGCACTGAAGCTTTCTTT. The encoded protein is CASSVAVSGTEAFF. Full variable domain (missing parts from reference TRBV9 and TRBJ1-1): DSGVTQTPKHLITATGQRVTLRCSPRSGDLSVYWYQQSLDQGLQFLIQYYNGEERAKGNILERFSAQQFPDLHSELNLSSLELGDSALYFCASSVAVSGTEAFFGQGTRLTVV.

This chain connects TRBV11-2 to TRBJ2-7; D perhaps matches TRBD2 (7 bases). Germline assignment: CDR1 SGHAT and CDR2 FQNNGV. V shed 6 bases and J shed 2 bases, with 14 bases lying between them. This CDR3 region has 14 residues. The CDR3 DNA reads as TGTGCCAGCAGTCGAGGGGGGGGACCCTACGAGCAGTACTTC. This gives the protein CASSRGGGPYEQYF. The whole variable domain, remainder taken from reference TRBV11-2 and TRBJ2-7, is EAGVAQSPRYKIIEKRQSVAFWCNPISGHATLYWYQQILGQGPKLLIQFQNNGVVDDSQLPKDRFSAERLKGVDSTLKIQPAKLEDSAVYLCASSRGGGPYEQYFGPGTRLTVT.

This chain uses TRBV9 with TRBJ2-1; 8 bases fit TRBD1. This CDR3 comprises 14 residues. The V gene's germline CDR1 is SGDLS and CDR2 YYNGEE. V lost 5 bases and J lost 2; bases outside the gene matches: 3. The chain's CDR3 is CASSPGQAYNEQFF. CDR3 sequence (DNA): TGTGCCAGCAGTCCGGGACAGGCCTACAATGAGCAGTTCTTC.

V is TRBV2 and J is TRBJ2-7; 9 bases map to TRBD1. CDR1 and CDR2 (germline): SNHLY, FYNNEI. The CDR3 totals 14 residues. V lost 1 base, J lost 3 bases, and 1 base stayed unmatched. In nucleotides, the CDR3 is TGTGCCAGCAGTGAAGTGGGACAGGGCTACGAGCAGTACTTC. It specifies CASSEVGQGYEQYF. The variable domain in full, completed from reference TRBV2 and TRBJ2-7, reads EPEVTQTPSHQVTQMGQEVILRCVPISNHLYFYWYRQILGQKVEFLVSFYNNEISEKSEIFDDQFSVERPDGSNFTLKIRSTKLEDSAMYFCASSEVGQGYEQYFGPGTRLTVT.